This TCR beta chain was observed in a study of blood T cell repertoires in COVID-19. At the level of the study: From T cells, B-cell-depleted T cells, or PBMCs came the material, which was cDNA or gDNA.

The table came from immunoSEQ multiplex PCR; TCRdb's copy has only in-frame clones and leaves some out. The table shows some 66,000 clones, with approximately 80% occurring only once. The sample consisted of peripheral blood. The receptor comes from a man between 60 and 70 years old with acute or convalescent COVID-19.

CDR3 protein: CASVPGQGNTEAFF. The DNA of the CDR3 is TGTGCCAGCGTACCGGGACAGGGTAACACTGAAGCTTTCTTT. This chain joins TRBV2 and TRBJ1-1; 9 nucleotides match TRBD1. V shed 8 bases and J 2 bases; nucleotides not matched to a gene: 6. The CDR3 covers 14 residues. Germline V gene data show CDR1 as SNHLY and CDR2 as FYNNEI.